Listed below are T cell receptor beta chains from one sample, sequenced in a study of T-cell reconstitution after alpha-beta-depleted transplantation in children. Using its own MiXCR run on the PCR reads, TCRdb lists one record per CDR3 protein. The sample has about 92,000 distinct CDR3 sequences, 9% to 15% seen once. The input for sequencing was PBMCs from the stem cell graft donor, taken from the stem cell graft. The receptors come from a human donor who donated a stem cell graft to a child with inherited bone marrow failure. Each CDR3 is given with its conserved first and last residue. Fields, in order: CDR3 protein, CDR3 DNA, D gene, J gene, clone size, V gene. The D gene is left open where the match is weak. Expanded clones get a size class; other rows say once, few or many, or leave the size out.

cdr3_aa: CASSLGAGGLNTEAFF
cdr3_nt: TGTGCCAGCAGCTTAGGGGCAGGGGGCCTGAACACTGAAGCTTTCTTT
d_call: TRBD1
j_call: TRBJ1-1
clone_size: many
v_call: TRBV5-5

cdr3_aa: CASMRTEYGYTF
cdr3_nt: TGTGCCAGTATGAGGACAGAATATGGCTACACCTTC
d_call: .
j_call: TRBJ1-2
clone_size: .
v_call: TRBV19

cdr3_aa: CASSDYRGNSPLHF
cdr3_nt: TGTGCCAGCAGTGATTACAGGGGTAATTCACCCCTCCACTTT
d_call: TRBD1
j_call: TRBJ1-6
clone_size: many
v_call: TRBV25-1

cdr3_aa: CSAGRSLFNEKLFF
cdr3_nt: TGCAGTGCGGGACGATCCCTCTTTAATGAAAAACTGTTTTTT
d_call: .
j_call: TRBJ1-4
clone_size: .
v_call: TRBV20-1

cdr3_aa: CASAQGSGSTDTQYF
cdr3_nt: TGTGCTAGTGCCCAGGGCAGCGGCAGTACAGATACGCAGTATTTT
d_call: .
j_call: TRBJ2-3
clone_size: many
v_call: TRBV12-5

cdr3_aa: CATSPHRAPQETQYF
cdr3_nt: TGTGCCACCAGCCCCCACCGGGCTCCGCAAGAGACCCAGTACTTC
d_call: .
j_call: TRBJ2-5
clone_size: many
v_call: TRBV15

cdr3_aa: CASSPTGTFRQPQHF
cdr3_nt: TGTGCCAGCAGCCCGACAGGGACTTTTCGACAGCCCCAGCATTTT
d_call: TRBD1
j_call: TRBJ1-5
clone_size: many
v_call: TRBV7-2

cdr3_aa: CATSRVGDYGYTF
cdr3_nt: TGTGCCACCAGCAGAGTTGGGGACTATGGCTACACCTTC
d_call: .
j_call: TRBJ1-2
clone_size: many
v_call: TRBV15

cdr3_aa: CASSSRLFTDTQYF
cdr3_nt: TGTGCCAGCAGCTCCCGGCTTTTCACAGATACGCAGTATTTT
d_call: .
j_call: TRBJ2-3
clone_size: medium-sized
v_call: TRBV7-9

cdr3_aa: CASSLVRSGELFF
cdr3_nt: TGTGCCAGCAGCTTGGTCAGGTCCGGGGAGCTGTTTTTT
d_call: .
j_call: TRBJ2-2
clone_size: many
v_call: TRBV5-6

cdr3_aa: CSARDSITQYF
cdr3_nt: TGCAGTGCTAGGGACAGTATTACGCAGTATTTT
d_call: .
j_call: TRBJ2-3
clone_size: many
v_call: TRBV20-1

cdr3_aa: CASSSWTGGAFGYTF
cdr3_nt: TGTGCCAGCTCATCTTGGACAGGGGGCGCTTTTGGCTACACCTTC
d_call: TRBD1
j_call: TRBJ1-2
clone_size: many
v_call: TRBV18

cdr3_aa: CSVERGRTSSYNEQFF
cdr3_nt: TGCAGCGTTGAACGGGGACGGACCAGCTCCTACAATGAGCAGTTCTTC
d_call: .
j_call: TRBJ2-1
clone_size: many
v_call: TRBV29-1

cdr3_aa: CASSYGWPSLRNTGELFF
cdr3_nt: TGTGCCAGCAGTTACGGGTGGCCCTCCTTGCGGAACACCGGGGAGCTGTTTTTT
d_call: .
j_call: TRBJ2-2
clone_size: many
v_call: TRBV6-5

cdr3_aa: CASSLYSEDVSPLHF
cdr3_nt: TGCGCCAGCAGCTTGTATTCAGAGGATGTTTCACCCCTCCACTTT
d_call: .
j_call: TRBJ1-6
clone_size: many
v_call: TRBV5-1

cdr3_aa: CSARVQGESKQPQHF
cdr3_nt: TGCAGTGCCAGGGTCCAGGGTGAGAGCAAGCAGCCCCAGCATTTT
d_call: .
j_call: TRBJ1-5
clone_size: .
v_call: TRBV20-1

cdr3_aa: CASSESSGTGTDTQYF
cdr3_nt: TGTGCCAGCAGTGAAAGCAGCGGGACGGGCACAGATACGCAGTATTTT
d_call: TRBD2
j_call: TRBJ2-3
clone_size: .
v_call: TRBV6-1

cdr3_aa: CASSLGMGGNQPQHF
cdr3_nt: TGTGCCAGCAGCTTAGGCATGGGCGGCAATCAGCCCCAGCATTTT
d_call: .
j_call: TRBJ1-5
clone_size: .
v_call: TRBV7-9

cdr3_aa: CSVEPGAGKWTEAFF
cdr3_nt: TGCAGCGTTGAGCCGGGAGCCGGGAAATGGACTGAAGCTTTCTTT
d_call: .
j_call: TRBJ1-1
clone_size: many
v_call: TRBV29-1

cdr3_aa: CSAPSTRGRLAGYSYEQYF
cdr3_nt: TGCAGTGCCCCGTCGACAAGGGGCAGGCTAGCGGGATACTCCTACGAGCAGTACTTC
d_call: TRBD2
j_call: TRBJ2-7
clone_size: many
v_call: TRBV20-1

cdr3_aa: CASSLPAAYEQYF
cdr3_nt: TGTGCCAGCAGCTTACCTGCTGCCTACGAGCAGTACTTC
d_call: .
j_call: TRBJ2-7
clone_size: many
v_call: TRBV7-9

cdr3_aa: CASSLAVPHNEQFF
cdr3_nt: TGCGCCAGCAGCTTGGCCGTTCCCCACAATGAGCAGTTCTTC
d_call: .
j_call: TRBJ2-1
clone_size: many
v_call: TRBV5-1

cdr3_aa: CASSPTGGELFF
cdr3_nt: TGCGCCAGCAGCCCTACGGGAGGGGAGCTGTTTTTT
d_call: .
j_call: TRBJ2-2
clone_size: many
v_call: TRBV5-1

cdr3_aa: CASTTGIGPQYF
cdr3_nt: TGTGCCAGCACTACAGGGATCGGGCCGCAGTATTTT
d_call: .
j_call: TRBJ2-3
clone_size: many
v_call: TRBV6-2/TRBV6-3

cdr3_aa: CASSLERGWDEQFF
cdr3_nt: TGCGCCAGCAGCTTGGAACGGGGGTGGGATGAGCAGTTCTTC
d_call: .
j_call: TRBJ2-1
clone_size: few
v_call: TRBV5-1

cdr3_aa: CASSLAVDTQYF
cdr3_nt: TGCGCCAGCAGCTTGGCCGTAGATACGCAGTATTTT
d_call: .
j_call: TRBJ2-3
clone_size: many
v_call: TRBV5-1

cdr3_aa: CASSTGQGAADTQYF
cdr3_nt: TGTGCCAGCAGCACGGGACAGGGGGCCGCAGATACGCAGTATTTT
d_call: TRBD1
j_call: TRBJ2-3
clone_size: many
v_call: TRBV7-2

cdr3_aa: CASSSSPRGDNEQFF
cdr3_nt: TGCGCCAGCAGCTCCTCTCCGCGGGGGGACAATGAGCAGTTCTTC
d_call: TRBD2
j_call: TRBJ2-1
clone_size: many
v_call: TRBV5-1

cdr3_aa: CASSAPFTGSYEQYF
cdr3_nt: TGTGCCAGCAGTGCTCCCTTTACAGGTTCCTACGAGCAGTACTTC
d_call: .
j_call: TRBJ2-7
clone_size: many
v_call: TRBV28

cdr3_aa: CASSYRQGSGEQYF
cdr3_nt: TGTGCCAGCAGTTACCGACAGGGGAGCGGCGAGCAGTACTTC
d_call: TRBD1
j_call: TRBJ2-7
clone_size: many
v_call: TRBV6-2/TRBV6-3

cdr3_aa: CAISDPGQGLYNEQFF
cdr3_nt: TGTGCCATCAGTGACCCGGGACAGGGTCTTTACAATGAGCAGTTCTTC
d_call: TRBD1
j_call: TRBJ2-1
clone_size: many
v_call: TRBV10-3

cdr3_aa: CSARAAGVQPQHF
cdr3_nt: TGCAGTGCTAGGGCGGCAGGGGTTCAGCCCCAGCATTTT
d_call: .
j_call: TRBJ1-5
clone_size: few
v_call: TRBV20-1

cdr3_aa: CASSLQGGETQYF
cdr3_nt: TGTGCCAGCAGCTTACAGGGCGGGGAGACCCAGTACTTC
d_call: .
j_call: TRBJ2-5
clone_size: .
v_call: TRBV5-5

cdr3_aa: CASSLRPGVYYGYTF
cdr3_nt: TGTGCCAGCAGTTTAAGGCCAGGGGTTTACTATGGCTACACCTTC
d_call: .
j_call: TRBJ1-2
clone_size: .
v_call: TRBV28

cdr3_aa: CASAGGDPGNTIYF
cdr3_nt: TGTGCCAGCGCCGGGGGCGACCCGGGAAACACCATATATTTT
d_call: .
j_call: TRBJ1-3
clone_size: many
v_call: TRBV6-5

cdr3_aa: CASSSQGAQPQHF
cdr3_nt: TGTGCCAGCAGCTCACAGGGGGCTCAGCCCCAGCATTTT
d_call: TRBD1
j_call: TRBJ1-5
clone_size: many
v_call: TRBV7-2

cdr3_aa: CASSSDRGEQYF
cdr3_nt: TGTGCCAGCAGCTCGGACAGGGGAGAGCAGTACTTC
d_call: TRBD1
j_call: TRBJ2-7
clone_size: .
v_call: TRBV7-2

cdr3_aa: CASSATGSTDTQYF
cdr3_nt: TGCGCCAGCAGCGCCACAGGGAGCACAGATACGCAGTATTTT
d_call: .
j_call: TRBJ2-3
clone_size: many
v_call: TRBV5-1

cdr3_aa: CAARSNEKLFF
cdr3_nt: TGTGCCGCCAGGAGTAATGAAAAACTGTTTTTT
d_call: .
j_call: TRBJ1-4
clone_size: many
v_call: TRBV10-3

cdr3_aa: CSVDRDRGTEAFF
cdr3_nt: TGCAGCGTGGACCGGGACAGGGGTACTGAAGCTTTCTTT
d_call: TRBD1
j_call: TRBJ1-1
clone_size: many
v_call: TRBV29-1

cdr3_aa: CASSPGVGEGYEQYF
cdr3_nt: TGTGCCAGCAGCCCGGGGGTGGGGGAGGGTTACGAGCAGTACTTC
d_call: TRBD2
j_call: TRBJ2-7
clone_size: medium-sized
v_call: TRBV7-2

cdr3_aa: CASSRTSGAYNEQFF
cdr3_nt: TGTGCCAGCAGCCGGACTAGCGGGGCCTACAATGAGCAGTTCTTC
d_call: TRBD2
j_call: TRBJ2-1
clone_size: many
v_call: TRBV7-8

cdr3_aa: CSVADRRDQPQHF
cdr3_nt: TGCAGCGTTGCGGACAGGAGAGATCAGCCCCAGCATTTT
d_call: TRBD1
j_call: TRBJ1-5
clone_size: many
v_call: TRBV29-1

cdr3_aa: CASSRPGRNTEAFF
cdr3_nt: TGTGCCAGCAGCCGCCCAGGGCGCAACACTGAAGCTTTCTTT
d_call: .
j_call: TRBJ1-1
clone_size: many
v_call: TRBV5-5

cdr3_aa: CASSPIGTGNTIYF
cdr3_nt: TGTGCCAGCAGCCCTATAGGGACTGGAAACACCATATATTTT
d_call: .
j_call: TRBJ1-3
clone_size: many
v_call: TRBV11-2

cdr3_aa: CSVRRAYEQYF
cdr3_nt: TGCAGCGTTCGCAGGGCCTACGAGCAGTACTTC
d_call: .
j_call: TRBJ2-7
clone_size: many
v_call: TRBV29-1

cdr3_aa: CASSQLWNTGELFF
cdr3_nt: TGTGCCAGCAGCCAATTGTGGAACACCGGGGAGCTGTTTTTT
d_call: .
j_call: TRBJ2-2
clone_size: many
v_call: TRBV14

cdr3_aa: CATSDPQGLFTDTQYF
cdr3_nt: TGTGCCACCAGTGATCCGCAGGGGTTGTTTACAGATACGCAGTATTTT
d_call: .
j_call: TRBJ2-3
clone_size: many
v_call: TRBV24-1

cdr3_aa: CSASGQVGNTIYF
cdr3_nt: TGCAGTGCTAGCGGCCAAGTTGGAAACACCATATATTTT
d_call: .
j_call: TRBJ1-3
clone_size: many
v_call: TRBV20-1

cdr3_aa: CASSLKPGELFF
cdr3_nt: TGTGCCAGCAGCTTAAAACCCGGGGAGCTGTTTTTT
d_call: .
j_call: TRBJ2-2
clone_size: many
v_call: TRBV7-3

cdr3_aa: CSASGTAEAFF
cdr3_nt: TGCAGTGCTAGTGGGACAGCCGAAGCTTTCTTT
d_call: TRBD1
j_call: TRBJ1-1
clone_size: many
v_call: TRBV20-1

cdr3_aa: CASSLLDEGEQFF
cdr3_nt: TGCGCCAGCAGCTTGCTCGATGAGGGTGAGCAGTTCTTC
d_call: .
j_call: TRBJ2-1
clone_size: many
v_call: TRBV5-1

cdr3_aa: CASSREWGLRNEQFF
cdr3_nt: TGCGCCAGCAGTAGAGAGTGGGGATTACGAAATGAGCAGTTCTTC
d_call: .
j_call: TRBJ2-1
clone_size: many
v_call: TRBV5-1

cdr3_aa: CASSLMSLVSYEQYF
cdr3_nt: TGTGCCAGCAGCTTAATGTCTTTGGTCTCCTACGAGCAGTACTTC
d_call: .
j_call: TRBJ2-7
clone_size: .
v_call: TRBV7-2